The rows below give T cell receptor beta chains drawn from one sample of a study of PD-1 blockade in classical Hodgkin lymphoma. Assay: immunoSEQ multiplex PCR; the TCRdb copy retains only in-frame clones and omits some. The sample carries fewer than 95,000 clones, around 80% recorded once. Here the sequenced sample was peripheral blood mononuclear cells (PBMCs), taken before the fourth cycle of nivolumab. These TCRs come from a human donor with classical Hodgkin lymphoma. Each CDR3 is given with its conserved first and last residue. A D gene is named only where the DNA matches it firmly. Clone size, where shown, is once, few, many, or a class for clones that have expanded.

j_call | v_call | d_call | clone_size | cdr3_nt | cdr3_aa
TRBJ1-5 | TRBV5-8 | . | . | TGTGCCAGCAGCTTGGGAGGATTTCGGAATCAGCCCCAGCATTTT | CASSLGGFRNQPQHF
TRBJ1-1 | TRBV19 | TRBD1 | . | TGTGCCAGTAGTGGGGACGGGACAGGGGCCTTGAACACTGAAGCTTTCTTT | CASSGDGTGALNTEAFF
TRBJ1-1 | TRBV28 | . | . | TGTGCCAGCAGTTTAGGGGCCCGGGTGAACACTGAAGCTTTCTTT | CASSLGARVNTEAFF
TRBJ1-1 | TRBV7-9 | . | . | TGTGCCAGCAGCTTAAGGGCAAACACTGAAGCTTTCTTT | CASSLRANTEAFF
TRBJ1-2 | TRBV5-5 | . | . | TGTGCCAGCAGCTTGGAGCCAGTAAACTATGGCTACACCTTC | CASSLEPVNYGYTF
TRBJ1-1 | TRBV10-3 | . | . | TGTGCCAACTCCCGTGCAGGACCCGACACTGAAGCTTTCTTT | CANSRAGPDTEAFF
TRBJ2-5 | TRBV6-1 | TRBD1 | few | TGTGCCAGCAGCCGACAGGGTAAATCGGGAGAGACCCAGTACTTC | CASSRQGKSGETQYF
TRBJ1-1 | TRBV2 | . | few | TGTGCCAGCAGTGGGGGGCTGAACACTGAAGCTTTCTTT | CASSGGLNTEAFF
TRBJ2-1 | TRBV5-1 | TRBD2 | . | TGCGCCAGCAGCCGACTAGCGGGAGGGGTGGGAGTTGAGCAGTTCTTC | CASSRLAGGVGVEQFF
TRBJ2-7 | TRBV5-4 | . | once | TGTGCCAGCAGCCCAGCTCACCTCAGGGGGGCCCACGAGCAGTACTTC | CASSPAHLRGAHEQYF
TRBJ2-1 | TRBV27 | . | . | TGTGCCAGCAGTTTAGTCAGGGTAGATGAGCAGTTCTTC | CASSLVRVDEQFF
TRBJ2-3 | TRBV5-1 | TRBD2 | . | TGCGCCAGCAGCTTGTTGGCGGGAGTGGGACCAGATACGCAGTATTTT | CASSLLAGVGPDTQYF
TRBJ2-5 | TRBV10-3 | . | . | TGTGCCATCAAGGGGGTTGCAGAGACCCAGTACTTC | CAIKGVAETQYF
TRBJ1-1 | TRBV9 | . | . | TGTGCCAGCAGCGCTAGGCGAGTTGCCACTGAAGCTTTCTTT | CASSARRVATEAFF
TRBJ2-7 | TRBV29-1 | TRBD1 | . | TGCAGCGCCCTGACCGGGACAGGGGGCGAGCAGTACTTC | CSALTGTGGEQYF
TRBJ2-2 | TRBV11-2 | . | . | TGTGCCAGCAGCTTAGGAACCACAGGGATCGGGGAGCTGTTTTTT | CASSLGTTGIGELFF
TRBJ2-5 | TRBV5-1 | TRBD1 | . | TGCGCCAGCAGCTTGGCTCTAACGACAGGGATAGAGACCCAGTACTTC | CASSLALTTGIETQYF
TRBJ2-3 | TRBV15 | TRBD2 | . | TGTGCCACCAGCAGACTAGCGGCCACAGATACGCAGTATTTT | CATSRLAATDTQYF
TRBJ2-3 | TRBV27 | . | . | TGTGCCAGCAGTTTAAAGTGGGGGGCAGATACGCAGTATTTT | CASSLKWGADTQYF
TRBJ1-1 | TRBV5-1 | . | . | TGCGCCAGCAGTACCGGGAACGGCGGGGCTCGGACTGAAGCTTTCTTT | CASSTGNGGARTEAFF
TRBJ1-2 | TRBV6-5 | TRBD1 | . | TGTGCCAGCAGTGGGGGGACAGCCAACTATGGCTACACCTTC | CASSGGTANYGYTF
TRBJ2-3 | TRBV14 | . | . | TGTGCCAGCAGCCCTAGTATTGCGAGGGATACGCAGTATTTT | CASSPSIARDTQYF
TRBJ2-3 | TRBV7-2 | . | . | TGTGCCAGCAGCACCCGGACAGGCGGCGGGGGTAACACGGCAGATACGCAGTATTTT | CASSTRTGGGGNTADTQYF
TRBJ2-3 | TRBV27 | TRBD2 | . | TGTGCCAGCAGCCTAGCGGGGTCAGATACGCAGTATTTT | CASSLAGSDTQYF
TRBJ1-2 | TRBV15 | TRBD1 | . | TGTGCCACCAGCAGTCCGGGACAGGGCTATGGCTACACCTTC | CATSSPGQGYGYTF
TRBJ2-1 | TRBV10-3 | TRBD2 | . | TGTGCCATCAGTGAGTCGATCGTAACTAGCGGGAGATTAGATGAGCAGTTCTTC | CAISESIVTSGRLDEQFF
TRBJ2-5 | TRBV14 | TRBD1 | once | TGTGCCAGCAGCCGCATGACCGGGACAGGGCAAGAGACCCAGTACTTC | CASSRMTGTGQETQYF
TRBJ1-2 | TRBV6-6 | . | . | TGTGCCAGCAGTTACTCGGGGGGCTATGGCTACACCTTC | CASSYSGGYGYTF
TRBJ1-5 | TRBV2 | . | few | TGTGCCAGCAGTGGCGGGGGTGCGGGCCAGCCCCAGCATTTT | CASSGGGAGQPQHF
TRBJ1-2 | TRBV5-1 | . | . | TGCGCCAGCAGCCCCCAGAGGGGCCCCTCCAATGGCTACACCTTC | CASSPQRGPSNGYTF
TRBJ2-7 | TRBV5-1 | TRBD1 | . | TGCGCCAGCAGCTTCGACAGGGGGCTCTACGAGCAGTACTTC | CASSFDRGLYEQYF
TRBJ2-3 | TRBV5-6 | TRBD1 | once | TGTGCCAGCACCTGGACAGGGCTGGGAGATACGCAGTATTTT | CASTWTGLGDTQYF
TRBJ2-5 | TRBV18 | . | . | TGTGCCAGCTCACCAAGGCAGGGGGGACAAGAGACCCAGTACTTC | CASSPRQGGQETQYF
TRBJ2-7 | TRBV5-1 | TRBD2 | . | TGCGCCAGCAGCTTGGGCCTTAGCGGGAGTAGGTACGAGCAGTACTTC | CASSLGLSGSRYEQYF
TRBJ2-7 | TRBV15 | . | . | TGTGCCACCAGCACGGGAGTCTCTGACTCCTACGAGCAGTACTTC | CATSTGVSDSYEQYF
TRBJ2-7 | TRBV18 | TRBD1 | . | TGTGCCAGCTCACCGGGGACAGGGGGCATTCACGAGCAGTACTTC | CASSPGTGGIHEQYF
TRBJ2-5 | TRBV5-1 | . | . | TGCGCCAGCCCTCCCCCGCCCCGGGGGCGCCTTGGGTGTAAGGAGACCCAGTACTTC | CASPPPPRGRLGCKETQYF
TRBJ2-1 | TRBV9 | TRBD1 | . | TGTGCCAGCAGCGGGGGACAGGGGGACAATGAGCAGTTCTTC | CASSGGQGDNEQFF